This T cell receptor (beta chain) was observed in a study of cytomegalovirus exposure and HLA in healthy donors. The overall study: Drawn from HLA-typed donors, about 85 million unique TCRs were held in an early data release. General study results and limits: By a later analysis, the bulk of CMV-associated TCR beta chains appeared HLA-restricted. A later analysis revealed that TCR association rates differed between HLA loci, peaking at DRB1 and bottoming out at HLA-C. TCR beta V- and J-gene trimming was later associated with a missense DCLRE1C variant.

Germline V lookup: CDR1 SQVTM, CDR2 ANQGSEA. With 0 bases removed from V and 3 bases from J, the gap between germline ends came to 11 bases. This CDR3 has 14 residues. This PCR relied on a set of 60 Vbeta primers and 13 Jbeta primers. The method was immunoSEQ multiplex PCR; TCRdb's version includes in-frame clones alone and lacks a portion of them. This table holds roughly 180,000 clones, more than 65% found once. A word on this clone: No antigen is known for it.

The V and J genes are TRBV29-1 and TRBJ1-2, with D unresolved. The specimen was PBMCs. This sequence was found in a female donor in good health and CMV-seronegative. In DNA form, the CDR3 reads TGCAGCGTTGAAGATCCCGGGGTCGACTATGGCTACACCTTC. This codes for CSVEDPGVDYGYTF.